A selection of T cell receptor beta chains follows, all from one sample in a study of cytomegalovirus exposure and HLA in healthy donors. The data were produced by immunoSEQ multiplex PCR, yet TCRdb's version contains in-frame clones alone and is incomplete. The profile shows 78,000 or so clones, roughly 80% of them singletons. Specimen: PBMCs. These receptors originate from a woman aged 45-65 years in good health and CMV-seronegative. The CDR3 runs from the conserved cysteine through the conserved F or W. A D gene is named only where the DNA matches it firmly. Not all rows give a size; the values are once, few, many and, for expanded clones, a class.

D: .; size: .; V: TRBV5-1; length: 15; J: TRBJ1-2; DNA: TGCGCCAGCAGCCGAAACCTTGGACTTAACTATGGCTACACCTTC; CDR3: CASSRNLGLNYGYTF
D: TRBD2; size: .; V: TRBV10-2; length: 16; J: TRBJ2-3; DNA: TGCGCCAGCAGAACTAGCGGGAGTGCTAGCACAGATACGCAGTATTTT; CDR3: CASRTSGSASTDTQYF
D: .; size: .; V: TRBV30; length: 13; J: TRBJ1-4; DNA: TGTGCCTGGACAGGGGCGGCTAATGAAAAACTGTTTTTT; CDR3: CAWTGAANEKLFF
D: TRBD2; size: .; V: TRBV27; length: 15; J: TRBJ2-1; DNA: TGTGCCAGCAAGAGCCTAGCGGGAGGGGCCAATGAGCAGTTCTTC; CDR3: CASKSLAGGANEQFF
D: .; size: .; V: TRBV7-6; length: 14; J: TRBJ2-7; DNA: TGTGCCAGCAGCCCCAGTAGCGGCTCCTACGAGCAGTACTTC; CDR3: CASSPSSGSYEQYF
D: .; size: .; V: TRBV28; length: 17; J: TRBJ1-1; DNA: TGTGCCAGCAGTTCCCCCCACACAGGGAAGTTGTACACTGAAGCTTTCTTT; CDR3: CASSSPHTGKLYTEAFF
D: TRBD1; size: once; V: TRBV13; length: 14; J: TRBJ2-3; DNA: TGTGCCAGCAGCCTCGGACAGGGCACAGATACGCAGTATTTT; CDR3: CASSLGQGTDTQYF
D: TRBD1; size: .; V: TRBV19; length: 14; J: TRBJ1-4; DNA: TGTGCCAGTAGCACAGGGGTGGCTAATGAAAAACTGTTTTTT; CDR3: CASSTGVANEKLFF
D: TRBD1; size: .; V: TRBV2; length: 22; J: TRBJ2-1; DNA: TGTGCCAGCAGTGAAGCAACCTTGAAGACTATCGGGACAGGAAATTTTCGGAATGAGCAGTTCTTC; CDR3: CASSEATLKTIGTGNFRNEQFF
D: .; size: .; V: TRBV18; length: 13; J: TRBJ1-2; DNA: TGTGCCAGCTCACCACCGGACAGCTATGGCTACACCTTC; CDR3: CASSPPDSYGYTF
D: .; size: .; V: TRBV9; length: 20; J: TRBJ2-1; DNA: TGTGCCAGCAGCGCCCAGCACACATCAAGCGGGTATAGCTCCTACAATGAGCAGTTCTTC; CDR3: CASSAQHTSSGYSSYNEQFF
D: .; size: once; V: TRBV5-1; length: 15; J: TRBJ2-2; DNA: TGCGCCAGCAGCTCCCAGACAGGGAACACCGGGGAGCTGTTTTTT; CDR3: CASSSQTGNTGELFF
D: TRBD2; size: .; V: TRBV19; length: 15; J: TRBJ2-1; DNA: TGTGCCAGTAGTTGGGGGACTAGCGACCACAATGAGCAGTTCTTC; CDR3: CASSWGTSDHNEQFF
D: TRBD1; size: .; V: TRBV5-8; length: 16; J: TRBJ1-5; DNA: TGTGCCAGCAGCTGGGGGCAGGGGGTTGGCAATCAGCCCCAGCATTTT; CDR3: CASSWGQGVGNQPQHF
D: .; size: .; V: TRBV19; length: 10; J: TRBJ1-5; DNA: TGTGCCAGGGAGGACCAGCCCCAGCATTTT; CDR3: CAREDQPQHF
D: .; size: few; V: TRBV11-3; length: 14; J: TRBJ1-1; DNA: TGTGCCAGCAGCCCCTCACCCACAGGGACTGAAGCTTTCTTT; CDR3: CASSPSPTGTEAFF
D: TRBD2; size: .; V: TRBV7-8; length: 15; J: TRBJ2-7; DNA: TGTGCCAGCAGCCTACTAGCGGGTCCCTCCTACGAGCAGTACTTC; CDR3: CASSLLAGPSYEQYF